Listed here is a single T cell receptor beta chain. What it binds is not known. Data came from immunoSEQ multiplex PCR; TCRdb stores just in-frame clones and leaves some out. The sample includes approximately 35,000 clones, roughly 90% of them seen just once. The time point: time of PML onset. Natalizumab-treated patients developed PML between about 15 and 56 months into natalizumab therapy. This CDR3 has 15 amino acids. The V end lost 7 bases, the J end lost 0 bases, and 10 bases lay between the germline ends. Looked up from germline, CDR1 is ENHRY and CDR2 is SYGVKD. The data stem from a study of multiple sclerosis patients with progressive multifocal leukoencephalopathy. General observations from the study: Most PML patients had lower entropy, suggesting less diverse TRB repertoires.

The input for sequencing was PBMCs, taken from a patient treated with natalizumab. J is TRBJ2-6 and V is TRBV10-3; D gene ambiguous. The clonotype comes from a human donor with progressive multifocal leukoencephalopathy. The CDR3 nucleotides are TGTGCCATCATAAAGGGCGGCTCTGGGGCCAACGTCCTGACTTTC. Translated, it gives CAIIKGGSGANVLTF.